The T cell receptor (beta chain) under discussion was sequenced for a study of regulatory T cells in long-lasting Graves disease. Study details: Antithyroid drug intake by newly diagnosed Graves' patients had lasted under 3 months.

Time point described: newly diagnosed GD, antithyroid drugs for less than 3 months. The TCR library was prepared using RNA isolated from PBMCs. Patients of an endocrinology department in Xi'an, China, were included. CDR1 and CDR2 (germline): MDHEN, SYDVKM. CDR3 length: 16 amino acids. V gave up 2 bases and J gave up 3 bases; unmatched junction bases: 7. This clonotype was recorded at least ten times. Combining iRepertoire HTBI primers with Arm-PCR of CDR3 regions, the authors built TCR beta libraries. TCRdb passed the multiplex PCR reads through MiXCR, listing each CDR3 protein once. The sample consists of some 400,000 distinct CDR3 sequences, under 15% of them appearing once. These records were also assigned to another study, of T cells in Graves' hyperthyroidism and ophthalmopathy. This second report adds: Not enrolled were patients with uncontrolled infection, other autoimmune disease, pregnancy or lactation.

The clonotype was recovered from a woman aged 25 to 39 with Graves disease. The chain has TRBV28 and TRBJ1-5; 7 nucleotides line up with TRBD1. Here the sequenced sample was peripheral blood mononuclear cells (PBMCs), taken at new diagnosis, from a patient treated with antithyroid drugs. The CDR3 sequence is CASSLSVGQPNQPQHF. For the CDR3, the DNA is TGTGCCAGCAGTTTAAGCGTGGGACAGCCCAATCAGCCCCAGCATTTT.